This is a list of T cell receptor beta chains from one sample in a study of blood T cell repertoires in COVID-19. Produced via immunoSEQ multiplex PCR; TCRdb's table is partial and in-frame only. The sample has some 670,000 clones; 70% to 90% are singletons. The specimen was peripheral blood. Every receptor here comes from a woman between 18 and 29 years old with acute or convalescent COVID-19. Both conserved end residues are part of each CDR3. The D gene is left open where the match is weak. Clone size, where shown, is once, few, many, or a class for clones that have expanded.

j_gene: TRBJ2-1
len: 15
abundance: .
v_gene: TRBV7-9
d_gene: TRBD1
CDR3nt: TGTGCCAGCCACATAGGGACAGGGTCCTACAATGAGCAGTTCTTC
CDR3aa: CASHIGTGSYNEQFF

j_gene: TRBJ2-7
len: 13
abundance: .
v_gene: TRBV12-3/TRBV12-4
d_gene: TRBD1
CDR3nt: TGTGCCAGCAGTGACAGGGGGCCCTACGAGCAGTACTTC
CDR3aa: CASSDRGPYEQYF

j_gene: TRBJ2-2
len: 17
abundance: .
v_gene: TRBV21-1
d_gene: .
CDR3nt: TGTGCCAGCAGCAAAGAGGGGGGACAGGGTGACACCGGGGAGCTGTTTTTT
CDR3aa: CASSKEGGQGDTGELFF

j_gene: TRBJ2-7
len: 15
abundance: .
v_gene: TRBV4-1
d_gene: .
CDR3nt: TGCGCCAGCAGCCAATTGGCTGTCGACTCCTACGAGCAGTACTTC
CDR3aa: CASSQLAVDSYEQYF

j_gene: TRBJ2-7
len: 14
abundance: .
v_gene: TRBV5-1
d_gene: TRBD1
CDR3nt: TGCGCCAGCAGTTGGACCAGGGGGAACTACGAGCAGTACTTC
CDR3aa: CASSWTRGNYEQYF

j_gene: TRBJ1-1
len: 16
abundance: .
v_gene: TRBV4-1
d_gene: .
CDR3nt: TGCGCCAGCAGCCAGAGCCCCTTACGTGGGAACACTGAAGCTTTCTTT
CDR3aa: CASSQSPLRGNTEAFF

j_gene: TRBJ2-1
len: 12
abundance: .
v_gene: TRBV3-1/TRBV3-2
d_gene: .
CDR3nt: TGTGCCAGCAGCCAAACAAGCAATGAGCAGTTCTTC
CDR3aa: CASSQTSNEQFF

j_gene: TRBJ2-7
len: 16
abundance: .
v_gene: TRBV27
d_gene: TRBD2
CDR3nt: TGTGCCAGCAGTTCCCTCGGACTAGCGGAGTCCTACGAGCAGTACTTC
CDR3aa: CASSSLGLAESYEQYF

j_gene: TRBJ2-7
len: 15
abundance: .
v_gene: TRBV7-8
d_gene: .
CDR3nt: TGTGCCAGCAGCCACCATCGGGGTAACCTCTACGAGCAGTACTTC
CDR3aa: CASSHHRGNLYEQYF

j_gene: TRBJ1-1
len: 13
abundance: .
v_gene: TRBV6-5
d_gene: .
CDR3nt: TGTGCCAGCAGTCCGGGATTTAACACTGAAGCTTTCTTT
CDR3aa: CASSPGFNTEAFF

j_gene: TRBJ1-2
len: 13
abundance: .
v_gene: TRBV12-3/TRBV12-4
d_gene: .
CDR3nt: TGTGCCAGCAGCGAGGACAGACGTTATGGCTACACCTTC
CDR3aa: CASSEDRRYGYTF

j_gene: TRBJ1-6
len: 15
abundance: few
v_gene: TRBV18
d_gene: TRBD1
CDR3nt: TGTGCCAGCTCACCTCTTAAAGACAGGGATTCACCCCTCCACTTT
CDR3aa: CASSPLKDRDSPLHF

j_gene: TRBJ2-1
len: 13
abundance: .
v_gene: TRBV29-1
d_gene: .
CDR3nt: TGCAGCGTTGACAGGGGATCCTACAATGAGCAGTTCTTC
CDR3aa: CSVDRGSYNEQFF

j_gene: TRBJ1-2
len: 15
abundance: .
v_gene: TRBV20-1
d_gene: TRBD1
CDR3nt: TGCAGTGCTAGTCTTGAGGGACAGTACCCACATGGCTACACCTTC
CDR3aa: CSASLEGQYPHGYTF

j_gene: TRBJ1-2
len: 12
abundance: .
v_gene: TRBV5-1
d_gene: .
CDR3nt: TGCGCCAGCAGCTTGAGTCGCGATGGCTACACCTTC
CDR3aa: CASSLSRDGYTF

j_gene: TRBJ2-6
len: 16
abundance: many
v_gene: TRBV6-2/TRBV6-3
d_gene: .
CDR3nt: TGTGCCAGCAGTTATCGGGGGTACTCTGGGGCCAACGTCCTGACTTTC
CDR3aa: CASSYRGYSGANVLTF

j_gene: TRBJ2-6
len: 17
abundance: .
v_gene: TRBV28
d_gene: .
CDR3nt: TGTGCCAGCAGTTCGCCCGCAGGGGCGCCGGGGGCCAACGTCCTGACTTTC
CDR3aa: CASSSPAGAPGANVLTF